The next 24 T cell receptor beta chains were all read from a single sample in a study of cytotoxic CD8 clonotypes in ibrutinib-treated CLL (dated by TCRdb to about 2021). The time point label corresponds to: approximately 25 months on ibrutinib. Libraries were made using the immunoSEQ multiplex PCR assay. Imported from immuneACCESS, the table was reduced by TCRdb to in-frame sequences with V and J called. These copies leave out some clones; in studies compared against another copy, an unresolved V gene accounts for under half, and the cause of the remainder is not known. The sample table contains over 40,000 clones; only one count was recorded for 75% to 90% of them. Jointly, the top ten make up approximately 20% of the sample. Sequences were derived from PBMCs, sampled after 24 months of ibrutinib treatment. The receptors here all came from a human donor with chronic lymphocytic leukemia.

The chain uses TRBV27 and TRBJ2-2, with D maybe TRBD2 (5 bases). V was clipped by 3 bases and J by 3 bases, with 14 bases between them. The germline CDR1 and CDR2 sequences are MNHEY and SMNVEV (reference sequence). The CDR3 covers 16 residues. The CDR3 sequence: CASSLRGRVDTGELFF. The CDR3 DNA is TGTGCCAGCAGTTTGCGTGGGCGGGTGGACACCGGGGAGCTGTTTTTT.

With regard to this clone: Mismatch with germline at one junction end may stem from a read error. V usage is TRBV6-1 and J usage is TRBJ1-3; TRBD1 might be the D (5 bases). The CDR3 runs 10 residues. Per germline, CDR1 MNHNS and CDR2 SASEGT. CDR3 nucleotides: TGTGCCAGCAGTGAATGGGGACTGGATTTT. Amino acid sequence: CASSEWGLDF.

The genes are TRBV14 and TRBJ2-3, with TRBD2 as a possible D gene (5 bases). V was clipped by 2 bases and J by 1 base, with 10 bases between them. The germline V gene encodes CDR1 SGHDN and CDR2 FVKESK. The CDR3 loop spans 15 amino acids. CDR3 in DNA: TGTGCCAGCAGCCAAAGGACTCCGGGCACAGATACGCAGTATTTT. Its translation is CASSQRTPGTDTQYF.

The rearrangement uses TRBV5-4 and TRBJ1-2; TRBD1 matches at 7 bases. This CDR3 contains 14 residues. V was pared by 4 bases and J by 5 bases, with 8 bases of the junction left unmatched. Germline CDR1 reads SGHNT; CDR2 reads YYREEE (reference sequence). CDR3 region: CASSVTGDRYGYTF. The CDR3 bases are TGTGCCAGCAGCGTAACAGGGGATAGGTATGGCTACACCTTC. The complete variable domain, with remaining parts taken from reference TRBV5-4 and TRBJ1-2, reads ETGVTQSPTHLIKTRGQQVTLRCSSQSGHNTVSWYQQALGQGPQFIFQYYREEENGRGNFPPRFSGLQFPNYSSELNVNALELDDSALYLCASSVTGDRYGYTFGSGTRLTVV.

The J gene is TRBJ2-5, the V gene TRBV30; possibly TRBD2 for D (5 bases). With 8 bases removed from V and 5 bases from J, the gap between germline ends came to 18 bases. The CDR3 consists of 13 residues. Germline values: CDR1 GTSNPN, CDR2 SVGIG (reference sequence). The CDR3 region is CARSGSGIETQYF. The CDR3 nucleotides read TGTGCCCGCTCAGGCTCGGGGATCGAGACCCAGTACTTC.

The CDR3 sequence: CAWSPSGPYEQYF. The CDR3 DNA follows: TGTGCCTGGAGTCCCAGCGGGCCCTACGAGCAGTACTTC. This sequence joins TRBV30 and TRBJ2-7; perhaps TRBD2 as D (6 bases). Germline V lookup: CDR1 GTSNPN, CDR2 SVGIG (reference sequence). The CDR3 runs to 13 residues. Deletions cut 2 bases from V and 2 bases from J, with 10 bases between.

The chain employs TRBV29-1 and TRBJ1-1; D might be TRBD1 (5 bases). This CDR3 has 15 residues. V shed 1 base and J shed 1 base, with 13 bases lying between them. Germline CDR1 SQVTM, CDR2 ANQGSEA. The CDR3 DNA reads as TGCAGCGTTGAAGGAGTGAAGGGGCAGAACACTGAAGCTTTCTTT. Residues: CSVEGVKGQNTEAFF.

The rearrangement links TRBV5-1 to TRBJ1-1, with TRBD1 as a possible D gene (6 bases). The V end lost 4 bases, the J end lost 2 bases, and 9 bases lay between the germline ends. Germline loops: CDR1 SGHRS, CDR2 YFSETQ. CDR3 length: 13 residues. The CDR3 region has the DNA TGCGCCAGCAGCCAGACAGGTAACACTGAAGCTTTCTTT. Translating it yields CASSQTGNTEAFF.

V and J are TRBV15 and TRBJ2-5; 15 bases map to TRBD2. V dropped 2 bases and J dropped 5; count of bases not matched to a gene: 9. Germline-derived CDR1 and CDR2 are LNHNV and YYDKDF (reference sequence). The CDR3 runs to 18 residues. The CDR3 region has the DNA TGTGCCACCAGCAGACCTGCCCCCGGGACTAGCGGGAGGGAGACCCAGTACTTC. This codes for CATSRPAPGTSGRETQYF.

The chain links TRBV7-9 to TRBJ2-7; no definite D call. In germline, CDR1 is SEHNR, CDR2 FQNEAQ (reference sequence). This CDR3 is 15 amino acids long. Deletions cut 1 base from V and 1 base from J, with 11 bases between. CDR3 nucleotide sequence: TGTGCCAGCAGCTTAGGGAGAAACAAATCCTACGAGCAGTACTTC. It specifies CASSLGRNKSYEQYF.

The CDR3: CASSQDLGTGVFEQYF. The CDR3 DNA reads as TGTGCCAGCAGCCAAGATTTAGGGACAGGGGTTTTCGAGCAGTACTTC. The chain has TRBV14 and TRBJ2-7, with TRBD1 matching 10 bases. Germline V gives CDR1 SGHDN, CDR2 FVKESK. V was pared by 0 bases and J by 6 bases, with 8 bases of the junction left unmatched. The CDR3 runs to 16 residues.

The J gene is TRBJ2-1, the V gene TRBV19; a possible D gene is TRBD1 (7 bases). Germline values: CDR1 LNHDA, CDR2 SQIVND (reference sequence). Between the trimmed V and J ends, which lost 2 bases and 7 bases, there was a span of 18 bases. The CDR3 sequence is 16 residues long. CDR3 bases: TGTGCCAGTAGTATAAGAGCGATGCAGGGGGGAAATGAGCAGTTCTTC. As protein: CASSIRAMQGGNEQFF.

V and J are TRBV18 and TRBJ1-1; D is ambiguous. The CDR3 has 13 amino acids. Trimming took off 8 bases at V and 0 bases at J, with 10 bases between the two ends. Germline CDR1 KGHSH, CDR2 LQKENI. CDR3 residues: CASRDGLNTEAFF. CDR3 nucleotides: TGTGCCAGCCGCGACGGATTGAACACTGAAGCTTTCTTT.

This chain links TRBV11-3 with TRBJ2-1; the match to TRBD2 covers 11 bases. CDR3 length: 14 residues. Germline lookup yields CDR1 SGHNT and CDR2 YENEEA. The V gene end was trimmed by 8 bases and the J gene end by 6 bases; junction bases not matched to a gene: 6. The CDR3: CASSLAGGTNEQFF. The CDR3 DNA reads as TGTGCCAGCTCGCTAGCGGGAGGTACCAATGAGCAGTTCTTC. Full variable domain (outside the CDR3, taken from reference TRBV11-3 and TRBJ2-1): EAGVVQSPRYKIIEKKQPVAFWCNPISGHNTLYWYLQNLGQGPELLIRYENEEAVDDSQLPKDRFSAERLKGVDSTLKIQPAELGDSAVYLCASSLAGGTNEQFFGPGTRLTVL.

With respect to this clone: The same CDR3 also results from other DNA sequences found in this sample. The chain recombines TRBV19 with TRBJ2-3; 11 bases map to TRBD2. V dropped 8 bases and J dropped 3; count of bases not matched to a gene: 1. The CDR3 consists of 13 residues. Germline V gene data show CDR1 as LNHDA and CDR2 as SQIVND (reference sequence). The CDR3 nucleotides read TGTGCCAGTGGACTAGCGGGTACAGATACGCAGTATTTT. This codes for CASGLAGTDTQYF.

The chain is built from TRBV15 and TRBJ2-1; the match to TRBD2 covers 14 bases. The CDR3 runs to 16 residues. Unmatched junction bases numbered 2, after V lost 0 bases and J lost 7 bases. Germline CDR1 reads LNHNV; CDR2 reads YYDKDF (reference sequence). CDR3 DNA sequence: TGTGCCACCAGCAGAGATCGGACTAGCGGGAGGAATGAGCAGTTCTTC. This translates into CATSRDRTSGRNEQFF.

The CDR3 nucleotides read TGTGCCAGCAGTAAAGAGACAGGGATCGGGGACGAGCAGTACTTC. Translated: CASSKETGIGDEQYF. This chain uses TRBV6-6 with TRBJ2-7; 7 bases fit TRBD1. The CDR3 is 15 amino acids. Per germline, CDR1 MNHNY and CDR2 SVGAGI (reference sequence). With 5 bases clipped from V and 5 bases from J, the junction kept 12 bases outside the gene matches.

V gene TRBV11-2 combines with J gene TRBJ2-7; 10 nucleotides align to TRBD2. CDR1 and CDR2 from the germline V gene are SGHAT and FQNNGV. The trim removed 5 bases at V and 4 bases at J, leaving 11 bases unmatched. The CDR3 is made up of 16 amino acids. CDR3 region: CASSVPLAGIGYEQYF. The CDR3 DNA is TGTGCCAGCAGCGTCCCACTAGCGGGAATCGGGTACGAGCAGTACTTC.

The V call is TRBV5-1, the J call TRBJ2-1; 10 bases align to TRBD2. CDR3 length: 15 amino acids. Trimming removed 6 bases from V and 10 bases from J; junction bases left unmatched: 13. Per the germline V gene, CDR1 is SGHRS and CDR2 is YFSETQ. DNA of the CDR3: TGCGCCAGCATCACCGTAGCGGGGGGCCAGGAGGAGCAGTTCTTC. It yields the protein CASITVAGGQEEQFF.

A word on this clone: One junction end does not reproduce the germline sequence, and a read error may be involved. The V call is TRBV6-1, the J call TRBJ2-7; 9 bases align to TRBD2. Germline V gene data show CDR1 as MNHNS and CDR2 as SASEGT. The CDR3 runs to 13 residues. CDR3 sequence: CASREGLAREQYF. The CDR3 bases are TGTGCCAGCAGGGAAGGACTAGCGAGGGAGCAGTACTTC.

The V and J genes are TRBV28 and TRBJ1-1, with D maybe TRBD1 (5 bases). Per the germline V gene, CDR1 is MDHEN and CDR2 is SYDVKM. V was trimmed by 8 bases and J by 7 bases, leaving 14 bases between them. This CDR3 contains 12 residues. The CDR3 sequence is CASLRRDFEAFF. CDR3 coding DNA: TGTGCCAGCCTGAGGAGGGACTTTGAAGCTTTCTTT.

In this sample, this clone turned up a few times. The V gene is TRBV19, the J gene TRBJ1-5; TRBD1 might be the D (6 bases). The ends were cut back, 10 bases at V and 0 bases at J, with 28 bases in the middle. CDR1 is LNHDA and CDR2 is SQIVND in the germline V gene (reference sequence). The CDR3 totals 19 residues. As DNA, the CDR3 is TGTGCCACCAATACGGCGGGGGGGCCCGTGGCTTATAGCAATCAGCCCCAGCATTTT. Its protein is CATNTAGGPVAYSNQPQHF.

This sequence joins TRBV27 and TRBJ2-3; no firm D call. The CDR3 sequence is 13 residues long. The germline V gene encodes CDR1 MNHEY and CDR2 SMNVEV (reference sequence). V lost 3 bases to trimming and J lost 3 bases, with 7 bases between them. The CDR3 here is CASSFGLTDTQYF. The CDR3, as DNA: TGTGCCAGCAGTTTTGGGTTGACAGATACGCAGTATTTT.

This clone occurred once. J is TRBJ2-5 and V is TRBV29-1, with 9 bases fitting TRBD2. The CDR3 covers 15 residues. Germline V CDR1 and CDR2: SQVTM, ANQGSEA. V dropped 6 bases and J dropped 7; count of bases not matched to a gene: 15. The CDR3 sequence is CSVGPRGTSSGTQYF. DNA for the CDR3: TGCAGCGTCGGCCCTCGCGGGACTAGCAGCGGGACCCAGTACTTC.